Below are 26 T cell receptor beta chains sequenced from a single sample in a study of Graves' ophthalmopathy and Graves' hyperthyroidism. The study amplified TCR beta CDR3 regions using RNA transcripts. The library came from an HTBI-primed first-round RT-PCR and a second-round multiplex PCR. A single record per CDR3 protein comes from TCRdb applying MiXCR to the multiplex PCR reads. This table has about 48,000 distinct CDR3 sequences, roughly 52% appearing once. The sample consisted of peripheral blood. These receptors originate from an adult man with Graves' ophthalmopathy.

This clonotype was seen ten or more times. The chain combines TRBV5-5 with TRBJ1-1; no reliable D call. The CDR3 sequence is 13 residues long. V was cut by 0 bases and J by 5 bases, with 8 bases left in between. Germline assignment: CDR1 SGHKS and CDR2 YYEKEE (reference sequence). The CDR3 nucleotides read TGTGCCAGCAGCTTGGTACCATGGACTGAAGCTTTCTTT. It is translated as CASSLVPWTEAFF. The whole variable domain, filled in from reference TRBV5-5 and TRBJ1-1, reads DAGVTQSPTHLIKTRGQQVTLRCSPISGHKSVSWYQQVLGQGPQFIFQYYEKEERGRGNFPDRFSARQFPNYSSELNVNALLLGDSALYLCASSLVPWTEAFFGQGTRLTVV.

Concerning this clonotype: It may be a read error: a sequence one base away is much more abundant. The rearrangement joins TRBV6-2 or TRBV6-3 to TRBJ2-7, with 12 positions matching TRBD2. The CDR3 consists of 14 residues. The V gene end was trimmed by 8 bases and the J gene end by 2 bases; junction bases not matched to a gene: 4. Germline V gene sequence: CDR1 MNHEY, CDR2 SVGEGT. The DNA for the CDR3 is TGTGCCAGCGCTTGGACTAGCGGGGCCTACGAGCAGTACTTC. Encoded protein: CASAWTSGAYEQYF.

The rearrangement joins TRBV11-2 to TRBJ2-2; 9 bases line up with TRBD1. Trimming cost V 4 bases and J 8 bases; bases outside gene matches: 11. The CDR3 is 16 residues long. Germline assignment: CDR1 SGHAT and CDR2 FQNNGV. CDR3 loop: CASSSPGQGLLGELFF. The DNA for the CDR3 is TGTGCCAGCAGCTCCCCGGGACAGGGTTTACTAGGGGAGCTGTTTTTT. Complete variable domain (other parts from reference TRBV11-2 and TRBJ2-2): EAGVAQSPRYKIIEKRQSVAFWCNPISGHATLYWYQQILGQGPKLLIQFQNNGVVDDSQLPKDRFSAERLKGVDSTLKIQPAKLEDSAVYLCASSSPGQGLLGELFFGEGSRLTVL.

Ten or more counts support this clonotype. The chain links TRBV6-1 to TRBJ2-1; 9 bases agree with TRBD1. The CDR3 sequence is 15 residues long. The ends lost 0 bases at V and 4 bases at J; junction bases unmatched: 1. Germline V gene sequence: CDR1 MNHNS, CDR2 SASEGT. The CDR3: CASSEAGTGYNEQFF. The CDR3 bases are TGTGCCAGCAGTGAAGCCGGGACAGGGTACAATGAGCAGTTCTTC.

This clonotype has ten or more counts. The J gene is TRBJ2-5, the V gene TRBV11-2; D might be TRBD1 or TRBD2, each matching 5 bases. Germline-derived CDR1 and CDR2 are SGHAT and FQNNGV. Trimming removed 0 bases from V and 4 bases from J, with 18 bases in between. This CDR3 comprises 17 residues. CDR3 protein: CASSLDLGLAGRETQYF. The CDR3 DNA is TGTGCCAGCAGCTTAGACCTGGGGCTAGCCGGACGAGAGACCCAGTACTTC.

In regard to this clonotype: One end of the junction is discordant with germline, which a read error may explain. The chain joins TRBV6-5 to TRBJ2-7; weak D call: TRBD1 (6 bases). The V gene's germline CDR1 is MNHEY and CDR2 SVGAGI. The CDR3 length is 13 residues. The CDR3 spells CASSFGQSYGQYF. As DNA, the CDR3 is TGTGCCAGCAGTTTTGGACAGTCTTACGGGCAGTACTTC.

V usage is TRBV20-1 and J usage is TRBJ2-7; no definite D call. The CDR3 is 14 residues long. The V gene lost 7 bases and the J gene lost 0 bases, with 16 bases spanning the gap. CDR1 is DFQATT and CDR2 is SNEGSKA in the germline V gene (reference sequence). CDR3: CSVTDPRSSYEQYF. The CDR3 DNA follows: TGCAGTGTTACGGACCCTAGGAGCTCCTACGAGCAGTACTTC.

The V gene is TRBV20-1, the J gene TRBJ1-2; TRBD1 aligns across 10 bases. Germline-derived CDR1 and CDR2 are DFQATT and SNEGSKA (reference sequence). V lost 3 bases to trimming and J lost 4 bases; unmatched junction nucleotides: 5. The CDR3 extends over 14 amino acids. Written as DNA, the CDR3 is TGCAGTGCTAGCCGACAGGGGGCAGGCTATGGCTACACCTTC. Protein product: CSASRQGAGYGYTF.

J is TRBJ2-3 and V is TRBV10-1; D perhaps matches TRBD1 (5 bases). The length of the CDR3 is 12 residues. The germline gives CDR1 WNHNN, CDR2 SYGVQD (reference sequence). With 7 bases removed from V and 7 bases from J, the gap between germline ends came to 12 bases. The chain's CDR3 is CASIIPGNTQYF. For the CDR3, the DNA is TGCGCCAGCATCATCCCAGGGAATACGCAGTATTTT.

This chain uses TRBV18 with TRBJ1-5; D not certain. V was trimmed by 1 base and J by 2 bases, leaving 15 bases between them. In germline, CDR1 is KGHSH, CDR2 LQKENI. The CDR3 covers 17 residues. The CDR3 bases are TGTGCCAGCTCACCACTTAACAGTTTAAGTGGCAATCAGCCCCAGCATTTT. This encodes CASSPLNSLSGNQPQHF.

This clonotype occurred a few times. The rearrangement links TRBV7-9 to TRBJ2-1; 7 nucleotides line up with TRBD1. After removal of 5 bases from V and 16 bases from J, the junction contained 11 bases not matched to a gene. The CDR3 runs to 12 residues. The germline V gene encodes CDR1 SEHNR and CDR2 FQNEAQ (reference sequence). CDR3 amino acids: CASSARDSASFF. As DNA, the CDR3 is TGTGCCAGCAGCGCCCGGGACAGCGCCAGCTTCTTC.

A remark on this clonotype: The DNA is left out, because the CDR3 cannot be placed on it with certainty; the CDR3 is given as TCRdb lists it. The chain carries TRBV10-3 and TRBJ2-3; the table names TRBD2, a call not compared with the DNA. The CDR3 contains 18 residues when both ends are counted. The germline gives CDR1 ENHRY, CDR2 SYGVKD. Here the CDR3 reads CACSARSLLAGTSDTQYF.

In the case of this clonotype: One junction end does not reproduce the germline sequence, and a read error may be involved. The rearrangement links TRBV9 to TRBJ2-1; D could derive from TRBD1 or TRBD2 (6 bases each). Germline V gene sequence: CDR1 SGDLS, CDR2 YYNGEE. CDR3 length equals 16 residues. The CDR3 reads CASSVEKKSRGLSQFF. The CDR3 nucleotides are TGCGCCAGCAGCGTAGAGAAAAAGTCTCGGGGGCTGTCGCAGTTCTTC. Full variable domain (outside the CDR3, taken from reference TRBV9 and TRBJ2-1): DSGVTQTPKHLITATGQRVTLRCSPRSGDLSVYWYQQSLDQGLQFLIQYYNGEERAKGNILERFSAQQFPDLHSELNLSSLELGDSALYFCASSVEKKSRGLSQFFGPGTRLTVL.

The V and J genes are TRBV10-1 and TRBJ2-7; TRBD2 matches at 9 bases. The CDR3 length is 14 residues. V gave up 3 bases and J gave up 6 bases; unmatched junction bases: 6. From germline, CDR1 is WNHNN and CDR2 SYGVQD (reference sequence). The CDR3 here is CASSDATSGCEQYF. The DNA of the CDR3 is TGCGCCAGCAGTGACGCGACTAGCGGCTGCGAGCAGTACTTC.

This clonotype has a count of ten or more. The CDR3 loop is CASSSSGGLNEQFF. The DNA of the CDR3 is TGCGCCAGCAGCTCCTCGGGGGGCCTCAATGAGCAGTTCTTC. This chain connects TRBV5-1 to TRBJ2-1, with D tentatively TRBD2 (7 bases). Per germline, CDR1 SGHRS and CDR2 YFSETQ. Trimming removed 3 bases at V and 6 bases at J, with 13 bases between. This CDR3 is 14 amino acids long.

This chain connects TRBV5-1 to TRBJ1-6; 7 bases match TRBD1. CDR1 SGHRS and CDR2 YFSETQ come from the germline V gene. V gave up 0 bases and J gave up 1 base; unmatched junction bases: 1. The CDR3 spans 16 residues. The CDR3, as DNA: TGCGCCAGCAGCTTGGAGGGACAGTCCTATAATTCACCCCTCCACTTT. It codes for CASSLEGQSYNSPLHF. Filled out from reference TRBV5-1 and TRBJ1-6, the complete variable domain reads KAGVTQTPRYLIKTRGQQVTLSCSPISGHRSVSWYQQTPGQGLQFLFEYFSETQRNKGNFPGRFSGRQFSNSRSEMNVSTLELGDSALYLCASSLEGQSYNSPLHFGNGTRLTVT.

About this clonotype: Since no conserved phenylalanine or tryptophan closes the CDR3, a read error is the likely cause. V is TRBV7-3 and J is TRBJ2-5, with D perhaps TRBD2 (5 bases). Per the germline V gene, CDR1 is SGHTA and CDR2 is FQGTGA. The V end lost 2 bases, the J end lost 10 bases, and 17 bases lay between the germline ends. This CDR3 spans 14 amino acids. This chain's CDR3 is CASSLVAGSVLQYS. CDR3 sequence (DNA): TGTGCCAGCAGCTTAGTCGCGGGTTCGGTGCTCCAGTACTCC.

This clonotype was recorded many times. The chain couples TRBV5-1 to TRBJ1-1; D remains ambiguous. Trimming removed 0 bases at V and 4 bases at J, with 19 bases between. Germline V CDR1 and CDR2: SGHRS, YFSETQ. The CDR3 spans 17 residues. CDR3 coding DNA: TGCGCCAGCAGCTTGGCCGGGAGAGCACGTTCAGGCACTGAAGCTTTCTTT. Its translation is CASSLAGRARSGTEAFF.

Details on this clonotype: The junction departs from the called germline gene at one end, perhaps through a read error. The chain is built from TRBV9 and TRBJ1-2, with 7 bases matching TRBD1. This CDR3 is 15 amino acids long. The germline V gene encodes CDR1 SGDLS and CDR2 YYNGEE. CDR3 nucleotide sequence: TGTGTCAGCAGCGCGATCGCAACAGGGGTCTATGGCTACACCTTC. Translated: CVSSAIATGVYGYTF.

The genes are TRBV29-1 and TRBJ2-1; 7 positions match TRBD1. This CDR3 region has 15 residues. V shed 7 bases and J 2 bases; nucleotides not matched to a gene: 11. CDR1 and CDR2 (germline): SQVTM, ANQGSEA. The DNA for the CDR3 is TGCAGCGCCCTACAGGGGTATGGGACCTACAATGAGCAGTTCTTC. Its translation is CSALQGYGTYNEQFF.

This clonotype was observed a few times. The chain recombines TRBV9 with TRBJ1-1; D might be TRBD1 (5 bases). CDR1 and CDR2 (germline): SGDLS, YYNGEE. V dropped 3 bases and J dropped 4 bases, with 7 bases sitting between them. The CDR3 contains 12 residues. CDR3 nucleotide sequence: TGTGCCAGCAGCGGGGGGGGCACTGAAGCTTTCTTT. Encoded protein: CASSGGGTEAFF.

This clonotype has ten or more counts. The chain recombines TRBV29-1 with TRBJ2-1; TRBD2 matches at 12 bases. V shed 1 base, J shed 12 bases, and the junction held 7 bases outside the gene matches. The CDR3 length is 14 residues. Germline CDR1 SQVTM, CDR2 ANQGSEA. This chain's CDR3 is CSVEVRLAGDGQFF. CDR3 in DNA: TGCAGCGTTGAAGTGAGACTAGCGGGAGATGGGCAGTTCTTC.

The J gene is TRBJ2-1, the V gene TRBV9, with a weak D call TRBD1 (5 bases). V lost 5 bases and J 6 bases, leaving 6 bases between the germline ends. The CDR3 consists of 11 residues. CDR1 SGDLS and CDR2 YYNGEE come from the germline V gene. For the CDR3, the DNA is TGTGCCAGCAGAGGGGCCAATGAGCAGTTCTTC. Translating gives CASRGANEQFF. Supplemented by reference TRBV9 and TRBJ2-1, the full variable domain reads DSGVTQTPKHLITATGQRVTLRCSPRSGDLSVYWYQQSLDQGLQFLIQYYNGEERAKGNILERFSAQQFPDLHSELNLSSLELGDSALYFCASRGANEQFFGPGTRLTVL.

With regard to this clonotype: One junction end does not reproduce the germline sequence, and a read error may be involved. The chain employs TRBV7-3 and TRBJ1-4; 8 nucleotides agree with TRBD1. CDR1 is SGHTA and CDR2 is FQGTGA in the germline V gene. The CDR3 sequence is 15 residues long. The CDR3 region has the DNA TGCGCCAGCAGCTCCGGATACAGGGGGACTGGAAAACTGTTTTTT. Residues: CASSSGYRGTGKLFF.

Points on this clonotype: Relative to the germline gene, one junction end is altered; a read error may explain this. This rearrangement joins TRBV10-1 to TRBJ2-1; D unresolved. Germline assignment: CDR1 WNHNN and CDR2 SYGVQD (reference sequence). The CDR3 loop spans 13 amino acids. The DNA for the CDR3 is TGCGCCAGCAGCCTCGAGACTTACTCTGAGCAATTCTTC. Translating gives CASSLETYSEQFF.

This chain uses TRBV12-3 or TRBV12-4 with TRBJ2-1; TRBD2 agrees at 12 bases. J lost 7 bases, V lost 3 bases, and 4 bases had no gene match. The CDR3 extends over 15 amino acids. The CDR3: CASSFRLAGVNEQFF. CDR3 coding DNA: TGTGCCAGCAGTTTCCGACTAGCGGGAGTGAATGAGCAGTTCTTC.